This TCR beta chain was observed in a study of blood T cell repertoires in COVID-19. Study context: Italy, Spain and the United States were the sources of the convalescent and acute COVID-19 samples. From T cells, B-cell-depleted T cells, or PBMCs came the material, which was cDNA or gDNA.

As processed by the authors: From reference gene primer amplification, estimates of nucleated cell counts were derived. Assay: immunoSEQ multiplex PCR; the TCRdb copy retains only in-frame clones and omits some. V, J and clone size are those of that table, while D and trimming were read from the DNA. The sample holds 250,000 to 300,000 clones, 80% to 90% seen once. The Seattle patients, enrolled during active infection, were followed longitudinally. Germline assignment: CDR1 GTSNPN and CDR2 SVGIG (reference sequence). This CDR3 region has 11 residues. The V and J ends lost 4 bases and 8 bases respectively, with 10 bases between them.

This sequence joins TRBV30 and TRBJ2-3, with a weak D call TRBD1 (6 bases). The origin of this receptor is a woman in her twenties or thirties with COVID-19, enrolled during active disease. The specimen sequenced was peripheral blood. CDR3 amino acids: CAWKGEVTQYF. Written as DNA, the CDR3 is TGTGCCTGGAAGGGGGAAGTTACGCAGTATTTT.